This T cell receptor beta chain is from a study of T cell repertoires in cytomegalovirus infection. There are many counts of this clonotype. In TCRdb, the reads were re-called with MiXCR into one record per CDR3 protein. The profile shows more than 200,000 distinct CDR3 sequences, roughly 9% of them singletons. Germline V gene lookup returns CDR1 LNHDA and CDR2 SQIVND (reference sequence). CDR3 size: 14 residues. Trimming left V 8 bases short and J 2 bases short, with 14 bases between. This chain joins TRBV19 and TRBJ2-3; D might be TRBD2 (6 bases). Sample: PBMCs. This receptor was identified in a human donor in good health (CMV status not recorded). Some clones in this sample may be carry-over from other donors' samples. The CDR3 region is CASDAGYITDTQYF. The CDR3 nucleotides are TGTGCCAGTGACGCGGGATATATCACAGATACGCAGTATTTT.